A selection of T cell receptor beta chains follows, all from one sample in a study of cytomegalovirus exposure and HLA in healthy donors. Clones were sequenced by immunoSEQ multiplex PCR, and TCRdb holds only the in-frame ones, with some missing. Seen here are some 240,000 clones, around 87% observed once, and the top ten hold roughly 2%. The specimen was PBMCs. The receptor source for this set is a woman under 30 in good health and CMV-seropositive. Both conserved end residues are part of each CDR3. Each record gives: V gene, CDR3 length, clone size, D gene, J gene, CDR3 DNA, CDR3 protein. The D gene is left open where the match is weak. Clone size is shown for a subset of rows, as once, few, many or a class of expanded clone.

V: TRBV4-1; length: 17; size: once; D: TRBD1; J: TRBJ1-4; DNA: TGCGCCAGCAGCCAAAAGACAGGGAGTGCCACTAATGAAAAACTGTTTTTT; CDR3: CASSQKTGSATNEKLFF
V: TRBV30; length: 19; size: NA; D: TRBD1; J: TRBJ2-7; DNA: TGTGCCTGGTACCTGGAGTCACGGACAGGTCGGGTGGGACCCTACGAGCAGTACTTC; CDR3: CAWYLESRTGRVGPYEQYF
V: TRBV28; length: 14; size: NA; D: NA; J: TRBJ1-2; DNA: TGTGCCAGCAGTTTAATCGGGGCTAACTATGGCTACACCTTC; CDR3: CASSLIGANYGYTF
V: TRBV30; length: 16; size: NA; D: TRBD1; J: TRBJ2-2; DNA: TGTGCCTGGAGTGACAGGGGGCGCTTTTACACCGGGGAGCTGTTTTTT; CDR3: CAWSDRGRFYTGELFF
V: TRBV27; length: 12; size: NA; D: TRBD2; J: TRBJ2-7; DNA: TGTGCCAGCAGCTCGGGGGGCTACGAGCAGTACTTC; CDR3: CASSSGGYEQYF
V: TRBV4-2; length: 13; size: NA; D: NA; J: TRBJ2-7; DNA: TGTGCCAGCAGCCAAGAGGTAGCCTACGAGCAGTACTTC; CDR3: CASSQEVAYEQYF
V: TRBV19; length: 15; size: NA; D: TRBD2; J: TRBJ2-7; DNA: TGTGCCAGTAGTAAGGGGACTAGCGGGGGCCACGAGCAGTACTTC; CDR3: CASSKGTSGGHEQYF
V: TRBV27; length: 13; size: few; D: NA; J: TRBJ1-2; DNA: TGTGCCAGCAGTTTGGAGGGCCCGGGCGGCTACACCTTC; CDR3: CASSLEGPGGYTF
V: TRBV6-1; length: 15; size: NA; D: TRBD2; J: TRBJ2-7; DNA: TGTGCCAGCAGTGAGGGACTAGCGGGAGGGTACGAGCAGTACTTC; CDR3: CASSEGLAGGYEQYF
V: TRBV5-1; length: 14; size: NA; D: NA; J: TRBJ1-1; DNA: TGCGCCAGCAGCTTGGGGGGGGGACCCACTGAAGCTTTCTTT; CDR3: CASSLGGGPTEAFF
V: TRBV2; length: 16; size: once; D: NA; J: TRBJ2-2; DNA: TGTGCCAGCAGTGGAGACAGTTTCGCGAACACCGGGGAGCTGTTTTTT; CDR3: CASSGDSFANTGELFF
V: TRBV2; length: 15; size: NA; D: TRBD1; J: TRBJ2-1; DNA: TGTGCCAGCAGTGAAAGGACAGGGACTTACAATGAGCAGTTCTTC; CDR3: CASSERTGTYNEQFF
V: TRBV7-8; length: 13; size: few; D: NA; J: TRBJ2-7; DNA: TGTGCCAGCAGCTTACGGTTTACCTACGAGCAGTACTTC; CDR3: CASSLRFTYEQYF
V: TRBV28; length: 15; size: few; D: TRBD2; J: TRBJ2-1; DNA: TGTGCCAGCAGTGGGAGACTAGCGGCTCACAATGAGCAGTTCTTC; CDR3: CASSGRLAAHNEQFF
V: TRBV27; length: 13; size: NA; D: TRBD1; J: TRBJ1-2; DNA: TGTGCCAGCAGCTTTACAGGGGGCGATGGCTACACCTTC; CDR3: CASSFTGGDGYTF
V: TRBV7-9; length: 12; size: NA; D: NA; J: TRBJ1-3; DNA: TGTGCCAGCAGCTTAGTCGCAGGGTCAGTGGAATTT; CDR3: CASSLVAGSVEF
V: TRBV28; length: 14; size: NA; D: TRBD1; J: TRBJ2-5; DNA: TGTGCCAGCAGCGCAGACAGGGGCGTTGAGACCCAGTACTTC; CDR3: CASSADRGVETQYF
V: TRBV5-1; length: 16; size: NA; D: TRBD2; J: TRBJ2-1; DNA: TGCGCCAGCCGTCCTTGGGGCGGGAGGGTTTACCATGAGCAGTTCTTC; CDR3: CASRPWGGRVYHEQFF
V: TRBV30; length: 17; size: NA; D: TRBD1; J: TRBJ1-1; DNA: TGTGCCTGGAAGACACTCCGCCTAGGACAGGGATTGACTGAAGCTTTCTTT; CDR3: CAWKTLRLGQGLTEAFF
V: TRBV7-8; length: 15; size: NA; D: NA; J: TRBJ2-1; DNA: TGTGCCACCTCGTCCGCGGGCGCTACTTGGAATGAGCAGTTCTTC; CDR3: CATSSAGATWNEQFF
V: TRBV6-6; length: 16; size: NA; D: TRBD2; J: TRBJ2-3; DNA: TGTGCCAGCAGTTTTTTGTCCGGGAGGGCCGGAGATACGCAGTATTTT; CDR3: CASSFLSGRAGDTQYF
V: TRBV7-8; length: 14; size: NA; D: NA; J: TRBJ2-7; DNA: TGTGCCAGCAGCTTGCACTTCCCCTTCTACGAGCAGTACTTC; CDR3: CASSLHFPFYEQYF
V: TRBV6-1; length: 14; size: NA; D: NA; J: TRBJ1-1; DNA: TGTGCCAGCAGTGACCGGGGATGGGGCACTGAAGCTTTCTTT; CDR3: CASSDRGWGTEAFF
V: TRBV30; length: 12; size: NA; D: TRBD1; J: TRBJ1-1; DNA: TGTGCCTGGAGGGTACCCAGGGGGCAAGCTTTCTTT; CDR3: CAWRVPRGQAFF
V: TRBV29-1; length: 12; size: NA; D: NA; J: TRBJ2-3; DNA: TGCAGCACTCAATATAGCACAGATACGCAGTATTTT; CDR3: CSTQYSTDTQYF
V: TRBV27; length: 14; size: NA; D: NA; J: TRBJ1-1; DNA: TGTGCCAGCAGCCCACTTGGGGGCGACACTGAAGCTTTCTTT; CDR3: CASSPLGGDTEAFF
V: TRBV4-1; length: 15; size: NA; D: NA; J: TRBJ1-2; DNA: TGCGCCAGCAGCCCTTCACAGGGTTTTACCTATGGCTACACCTTC; CDR3: CASSPSQGFTYGYTF
V: TRBV4-1; length: 15; size: NA; D: TRBD1; J: TRBJ1-1; DNA: TGCGCCAGCAGCCCCATGGGACAGGGTGTCACTGAAGCTTTCTTT; CDR3: CASSPMGQGVTEAFF
V: TRBV28; length: 15; size: once; D: TRBD1; J: TRBJ1-5; DNA: TGTGCCACCTCCGGGACAGGTTATAGCAATCAGCCCCAGCATTTT; CDR3: CATSGTGYSNQPQHF
V: TRBV5-6; length: 17; size: NA; D: NA; J: TRBJ1-4; DNA: TGTGCCAGCAGCCGGAAAGGGGGAGTTCGCACTAATGAAAAACTGTTTTTT; CDR3: CASSRKGGVRTNEKLFF
V: TRBV12-5; length: 15; size: once; D: NA; J: TRBJ1-1; DNA: TGTGCTAGTGGTTTGCTCTGGGCAGGGAACACTGAAGCTTTCTTT; CDR3: CASGLLWAGNTEAFF
V: TRBV7-9; length: 16; size: NA; D: TRBD1; J: TRBJ2-5; DNA: TGTGCCAGCAGCTTTAGGACAGGTCCGTACCAAGAGACCCAGTACTTC; CDR3: CASSFRTGPYQETQYF
V: TRBV28; length: 16; size: once; D: NA; J: TRBJ1-5; DNA: TGTGCCAGCAGACGACAGGATTTCAGGGGCAATCAGCCCCAGCATTTT; CDR3: CASRRQDFRGNQPQHF
V: TRBV27; length: 16; size: NA; D: NA; J: TRBJ1-1; DNA: TGTGCCAGCAGCACGGGGGGCAGGAGGAGGGGCACTGAAGCTTTCTTT; CDR3: CASSTGGRRRGTEAFF
V: TRBV27; length: 16; size: NA; D: TRBD2; J: TRBJ2-5; DNA: TGTGCCAGCAGTTACTGGACTAGCGGGAGTATAGAGACCCAGTACTTC; CDR3: CASSYWTSGSIETQYF
V: TRBV25-1; length: 15; size: NA; D: TRBD1; J: TRBJ1-4; DNA: TGTGCCAGCAGTGAGGGGACAGGGGCTAATGAAAAACTGTTTTTT; CDR3: CASSEGTGANEKLFF
V: TRBV27; length: 15; size: NA; D: NA; J: TRBJ2-3; DNA: TGTGCCAGCAGTTTGGGGAGTGGGAGCACAGATACGCAGTATTTT; CDR3: CASSLGSGSTDTQYF
V: TRBV5-4; length: 13; size: NA; D: TRBD1; J: TRBJ1-1; DNA: TGTGCCAGCAGCTCGGGACAGAGAACTGAAGCTTTCTTT; CDR3: CASSSGQRTEAFF
V: TRBV5-4; length: 11; size: NA; D: NA; J: TRBJ2-7; DNA: TGTGCCAGCAGCTTGTCAGGCGAGCAGTACTTC; CDR3: CASSLSGEQYF
V: TRBV29-1; length: 12; size: NA; D: NA; J: TRBJ2-1; DNA: TGCAGCGTTGAACACTACTACAATGAGCAGTTCTTC; CDR3: CSVEHYYNEQFF
V: TRBV5-6; length: 16; size: NA; D: NA; J: TRBJ2-7; DNA: TGTGCCAGCAGCTCCCTGCGGTGGATGCTCTCCTACGAGCAGTACTTC; CDR3: CASSSLRWMLSYEQYF
V: TRBV6-5; length: 13; size: NA; D: NA; J: TRBJ1-2; DNA: TGTGCCAGCAGGAAGACAGGTTCAGAGGGCTACACCTTC; CDR3: CASRKTGSEGYTF
V: TRBV6-1; length: 14; size: NA; D: NA; J: TRBJ1-1; DNA: TGTGCCAGCAGTGAAACAGGGAAAAACACTGAAGCTTTCTTT; CDR3: CASSETGKNTEAFF
V: TRBV2; length: 15; size: NA; D: NA; J: TRBJ2-1; DNA: TGTGCCAGCAGCCCAGGGCAGGCAAGGGTAAATGAGCAGTTCTTC; CDR3: CASSPGQARVNEQFF
V: TRBV28; length: 16; size: NA; D: TRBD1; J: TRBJ1-5; DNA: TGTGCCAGCAGGGGACAGACTCCCAATAGCAATCAGCCCCAGCATTTT; CDR3: CASRGQTPNSNQPQHF
V: TRBV28; length: 16; size: NA; D: TRBD2; J: TRBJ2-7; DNA: TGTGCCAGCAGACGTCTTCTAGCGGGAGAAACCTACGAGCAGTACTTC; CDR3: CASRRLLAGETYEQYF
V: TRBV6-1; length: 15; size: NA; D: TRBD2; J: TRBJ2-1; DNA: TGTGCCAGCAGTGGCCAGGGTTTGGGACTAGGAGAGCAGTTCTTC; CDR3: CASSGQGLGLGEQFF
V: TRBV27; length: 11; size: NA; D: NA; J: TRBJ2-5; DNA: TGTGCCAGCAGTTCCAGGGAGACCCAGTACTTC; CDR3: CASSSRETQYF
V: TRBV27; length: 13; size: once; D: NA; J: TRBJ1-1; DNA: TGTGCCAGCAGCCGCAGGGAATTCACTGAAGCTTTCTTT; CDR3: CASSRREFTEAFF
V: TRBV4-1; length: 15; size: NA; D: TRBD1; J: TRBJ2-7; DNA: TGCGCCAGCAGCCAAGTGGGGACAGGGTACTACGAGCAGTACTTC; CDR3: CASSQVGTGYYEQYF
V: TRBV5-1; length: 16; size: NA; D: TRBD2; J: TRBJ2-5; DNA: TGCGCCAGCAGCACCGGAACTAGCGGGGGACAAGAGACCCAGTACTTC; CDR3: CASSTGTSGGQETQYF
V: TRBV6-5; length: 15; size: NA; D: NA; J: TRBJ1-5; DNA: TGTGCCAGCAGGCACGACGGACATAGCAATCAGCCCCAGCATTTT; CDR3: CASRHDGHSNQPQHF
V: TRBV7-3; length: 13; size: NA; D: NA; J: TRBJ1-1; DNA: TGTGCCAGCAGCTTATGGACAACGGCGGAAGCTTTCTTT; CDR3: CASSLWTTAEAFF
V: TRBV27; length: 13; size: NA; D: NA; J: TRBJ2-7; DNA: TGTGCCAGCAGCGGAGGGGATTTCTACGAGCAGTACTTC; CDR3: CASSGGDFYEQYF
V: TRBV2; length: 13; size: NA; D: TRBD1; J: TRBJ1-2; DNA: TGTGCCAGCAGCCGGGACAGCAACTATGGCTACACCTTC; CDR3: CASSRDSNYGYTF
V: TRBV7-8; length: 16; size: NA; D: NA; J: TRBJ1-1; DNA: TGTGCCAGCAGCACCCCGAGACAGCCTATGAACACTGAAGCTTTCTTT; CDR3: CASSTPRQPMNTEAFF
V: TRBV29-1; length: 17; size: NA; D: TRBD2; J: TRBJ2-1; DNA: TGCAGCGTTGAAGGCCAACTAGCGGGAGGAGGCTACAATGAGCAGTTCTTC; CDR3: CSVEGQLAGGGYNEQFF
V: TRBV12-5; length: 16; size: NA; D: TRBD2; J: TRBJ2-1; DNA: TGTGCTAGTGGTTTGGTACCGGCGGGAGGGGGGAATGAGCAGTTCTTC; CDR3: CASGLVPAGGGNEQFF